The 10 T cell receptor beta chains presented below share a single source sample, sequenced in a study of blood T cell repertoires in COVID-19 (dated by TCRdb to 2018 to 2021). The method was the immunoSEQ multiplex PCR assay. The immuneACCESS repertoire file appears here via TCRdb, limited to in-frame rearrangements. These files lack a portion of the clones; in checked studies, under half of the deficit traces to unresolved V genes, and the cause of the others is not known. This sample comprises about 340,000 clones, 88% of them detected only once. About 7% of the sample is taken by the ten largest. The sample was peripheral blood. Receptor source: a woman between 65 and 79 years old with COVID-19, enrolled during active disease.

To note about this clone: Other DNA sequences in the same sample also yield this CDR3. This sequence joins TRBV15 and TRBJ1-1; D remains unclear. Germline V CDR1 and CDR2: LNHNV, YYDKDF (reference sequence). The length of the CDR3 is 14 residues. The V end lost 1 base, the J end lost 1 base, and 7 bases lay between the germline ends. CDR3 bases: TGTGCCACCAGCAGAGTCGGGGAGAACACTGAAGCTTTCTTT. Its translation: CATSRVGENTEAFF.

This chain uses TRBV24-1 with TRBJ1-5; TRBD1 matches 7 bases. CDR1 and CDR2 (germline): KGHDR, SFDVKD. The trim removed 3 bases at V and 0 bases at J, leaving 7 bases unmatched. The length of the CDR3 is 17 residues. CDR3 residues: CATSDNRGRFSNQPQHF. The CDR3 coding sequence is TGTGCCACCAGTGATAACAGGGGAAGGTTTAGCAATCAGCCCCAGCATTTT.

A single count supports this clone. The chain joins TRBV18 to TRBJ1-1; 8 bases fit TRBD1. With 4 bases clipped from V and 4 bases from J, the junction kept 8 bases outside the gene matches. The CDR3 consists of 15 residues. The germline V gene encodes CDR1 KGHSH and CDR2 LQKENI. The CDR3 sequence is CASSQSPGQGTEAFF. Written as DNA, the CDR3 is TGTGCCAGCTCACAGTCCCCAGGACAGGGCACTGAAGCTTTCTTT.

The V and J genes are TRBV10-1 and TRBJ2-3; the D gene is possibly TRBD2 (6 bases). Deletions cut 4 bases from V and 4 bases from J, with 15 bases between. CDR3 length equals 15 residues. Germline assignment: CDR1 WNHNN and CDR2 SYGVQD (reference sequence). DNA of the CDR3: TGCGCCAGCAGTGGAGGGGCGGGATCGTCAGATACGCAGTATTTT. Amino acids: CASSGGAGSSDTQYF.

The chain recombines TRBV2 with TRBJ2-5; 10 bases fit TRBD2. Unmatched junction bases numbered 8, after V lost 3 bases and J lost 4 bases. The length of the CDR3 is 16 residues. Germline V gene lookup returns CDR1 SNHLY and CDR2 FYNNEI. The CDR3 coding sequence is TGTGCCAGCAGTGACTTAGCGGGGGGCGGTGTAGAGACCCAGTACTTC. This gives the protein CASSDLAGGGVETQYF. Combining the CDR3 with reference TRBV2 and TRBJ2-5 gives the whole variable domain EPEVTQTPSHQVTQMGQEVILRCVPISNHLYFYWYRQILGQKVEFLVSFYNNEISEKSEIFDDQFSVERPDGSNFTLKIRSTKLEDSAMYFCASSDLAGGGVETQYFGPGTRLLVL.

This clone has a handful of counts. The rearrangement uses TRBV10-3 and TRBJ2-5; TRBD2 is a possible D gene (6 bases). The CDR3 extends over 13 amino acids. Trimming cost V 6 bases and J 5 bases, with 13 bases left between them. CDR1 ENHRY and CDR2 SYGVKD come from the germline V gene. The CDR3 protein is CAISNGGRETQYF. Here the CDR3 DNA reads TGTGCCATCAGCAACGGGGGACGCGAGACCCAGTACTTC.

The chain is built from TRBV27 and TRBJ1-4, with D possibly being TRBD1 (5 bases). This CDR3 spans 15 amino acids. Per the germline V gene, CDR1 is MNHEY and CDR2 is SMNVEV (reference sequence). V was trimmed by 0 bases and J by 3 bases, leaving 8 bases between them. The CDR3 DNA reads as TGTGCCAGCAGTTTATCGAGACAGTCTAATGAAAAACTGTTTTTT. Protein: CASSLSRQSNEKLFF.

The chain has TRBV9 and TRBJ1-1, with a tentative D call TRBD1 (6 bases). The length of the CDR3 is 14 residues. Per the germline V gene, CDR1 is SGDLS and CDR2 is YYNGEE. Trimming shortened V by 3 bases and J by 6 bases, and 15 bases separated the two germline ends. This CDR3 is CASSALTGQAEAFF. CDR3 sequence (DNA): TGTGCCAGCAGCGCATTGACAGGTCAAGCTGAAGCTTTCTTT. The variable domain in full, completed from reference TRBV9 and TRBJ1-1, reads DSGVTQTPKHLITATGQRVTLRCSPRSGDLSVYWYQQSLDQGLQFLIQYYNGEERAKGNILERFSAQQFPDLHSELNLSSLELGDSALYFCASSALTGQAEAFFGQGTRLTVV.

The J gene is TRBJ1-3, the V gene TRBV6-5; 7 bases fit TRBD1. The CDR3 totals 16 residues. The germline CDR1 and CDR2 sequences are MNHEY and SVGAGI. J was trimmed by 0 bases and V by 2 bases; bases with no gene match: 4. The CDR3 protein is CASSYDAGGSGNTIYF. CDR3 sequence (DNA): TGTGCCAGCAGTTACGACGCAGGGGGCTCTGGAAACACCATATATTTT.

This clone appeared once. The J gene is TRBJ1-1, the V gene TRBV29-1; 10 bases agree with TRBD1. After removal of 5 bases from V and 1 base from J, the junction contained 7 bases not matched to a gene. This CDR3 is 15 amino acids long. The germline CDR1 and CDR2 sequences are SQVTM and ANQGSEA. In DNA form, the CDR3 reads TGCAGCGTTAGGGGACAGGGGAGTAAGAACACTGAAGCTTTCTTT. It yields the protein CSVRGQGSKNTEAFF. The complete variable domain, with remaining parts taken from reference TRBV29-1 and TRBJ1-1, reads SAVISQKPSRDICQRGTSLTIQCQVDSQVTMMFWYRQQPGQSLTLIATANQGSEATYESGFVIDKFPISRPNLTFSTLTVSNMSPEDSSIYLCSVRGQGSKNTEAFFGQGTRLTVV.